This T cell receptor beta chain was observed in a study of post-analysis software for immune sequencing data. V lost 5 bases to trimming and J lost 5 bases, with 12 bases between them. The CDR3 has 13 residues. CDR1 ENHRY and CDR2 SYGVKD come from the germline V gene. Broader study findings: Multiple sclerosis patients had significantly lower normalized Chao1 diversity than controls. Clustering by F measure revealed strong co-clustering among samples prepared together in one batch. Controls showed lower frequencies than patients for several TRBV segments, and TRBV5-6, TRBV5-1 and TRBV20-1 were among these.

TCR beta libraries were prepared from cDNA with unique molecular identifiers. It was from roughly 0.93 to 9.6 million T cells that some 500,000 cDNA molecules came. Each CDR3 protein gets one entry after TCRdb re-called the PCR reads with MiXCR. The sample carries more than 450,000 distinct CDR3 sequences, roughly 46% recorded once. A few counts support this clonotype. No antigen is known for it. The sequencing sample was made of blood. The TCR was taken from a girl between 10 and 17 years old with multiple sclerosis. The V call is TRBV10-3, the J call TRBJ2-5; D is perhaps TRBD2 (5 bases). The CDR3 sequence is CAISKDSLETQYF. CDR3 DNA sequence: TGTGCCATCAGTAAGGACTCCCTGGAGACCCAGTACTTC.